A selection of T cell receptor beta chains follows, all from one sample in a study of OX40 agonist ivuxolimab in advanced cancers. Measured with immunoSEQ multiplex PCR; TCRdb has only the in-frame clones, and not every one. The repertoire holds around 36,000 clones, with about 88% as singletons. The sequencing here drew on CD4+ or CD8+ T cells sorted from blood, taken in a trial of the OX40 agonist ivuxolimab. All receptors come from an adult with an advanced solid tumor such as melanoma, head and neck, liver or kidney cancer. The CDR3 runs from the conserved cysteine through the conserved F or W. A D gene is named only where the DNA matches it firmly. Size tells how often a clone was seen (once, few, many) or the class of an expanded clone, and some rows leave it out.

TRBV10-3	TRBD1	TRBJ2-7	-	CAISGETGGGYEQYF	TGTGCCATCAGTGGAGAGACAGGGGGCGGGTACGAGCAGTACTTC
TRBV19	-	TRBJ2-3	-	CASSIAGGPRSFTDTQYF	TGTGCCAGTAGTATCGCCGGGGGACCCCGTTCTTTCACAGATACGCAGTATTTT
TRBV13	-	TRBJ2-1	-	CASSSRDEQFF	TGTGCCAGCAGCTCGCGGGATGAGCAGTTCTTC
TRBV4-1	-	TRBJ1-1	medium-sized	CASSPEPGDENTEAFF	TGCGCCAGCAGCCCTGAGCCCGGTGATGAGAACACTGAAGCTTTCTTT
TRBV7-9	-	TRBJ2-3	-	CASSLQGTDTQYF	TGTGCCAGCAGCTTACAGGGAACAGATACGCAGTATTTT
TRBV7-2	-	TRBJ1-6	-	CASSFREEESPLHF	TGTGCCAGCAGCTTCAGGGAAGAAGAATCACCCCTCCACTTT
TRBV2	TRBD1	TRBJ2-7	-	CATGQETSYEQYF	TGTGCCACCGGACAGGAGACCTCCTACGAGCAGTACTTC
TRBV25-1	-	TRBJ1-2	-	CASSDPPRDGYTF	TGTGCCAGCAGTGATCCCCCCCGGGATGGCTACACCTTC
TRBV18	-	TRBJ2-1	few	CASLSPNTGDEQFF	TGTGCCAGCCTCTCACCAAATACCGGGGATGAGCAGTTCTTC
TRBV29-1	-	TRBJ1-2	-	CSVYGGINYGYTF	TGCAGCGTTTATGGGGGGATTAACTATGGCTACACCTTC
TRBV6-5	-	TRBJ1-5	-	CASSQLSNQPQHF	TGTGCCAGCAGTCAACTGAGCAATCAGCCCCAGCATTTT
TRBV27	TRBD1	TRBJ2-1	-	CASSKQGTLYNEQFF	TGTGCCAGCAGTAAACAGGGGACCCTCTACAATGAGCAGTTCTTC
TRBV5-5	-	TRBJ2-5	-	CASSLSGDQETQYF	TGTGCCAGCAGCTTATCAGGGGACCAAGAGACCCAGTACTTC